The T cell receptor (beta chain) under discussion was sequenced for a study of blood T cells in healthy people across ages. Overall study results and limits: Roughly linear age-related decline in beta diversity appeared, significant by age roughly 40.

This clonotype was seen at least ten times. Antigen: not known. Per germline, CDR1 SGHRS and CDR2 YFSETQ. V was pared by 0 bases and J by 1 base, with 7 bases between. The CDR3 is made up of 14 amino acids. Primed by a sample-barcoded 5' primer and a J-beta primer mix, a second PCR proceeded for 7 to 11 cycles. TCRdb reprocessed the 5' RACE reads via MiXCR and lists one record per CDR3 protein. The table lists 850,000 or so distinct CDR3 sequences, 29% of them singletons. This receptor was taken from a woman aged 80 or older in good health. This rearrangement joins TRBV5-1 to TRBJ1-1, with D unclear. The sequenced material came from blood. The CDR3, as DNA: TGCGCCAGCAGCTTGGGGATTACGAACACTGAAGCTTTCTTT. Translating it yields CASSLGITNTEAFF.